This TCR beta chain was observed in a study of naive and memory T cell subsets. Whole-study findings and limits: TCR transcript changes with activation or differentiation may affect this RNA method.

Whole blood, roughly 2.5 ml, came from adult healthy volunteers. TCR cDNA received a 3' ligated oligonucleotide that carried a UMI. Input was about 1 to 1000 ng of DNase-treated total RNA without cell sorting. Blood and skin TCR RNA was reverse transcribed with alpha and beta constant primers. The SP2 primer and nested alpha and beta constant region primers amplified ligated cDNA in four rounds. TCRdb itself ran the 5' RACE reads through MiXCR, one entry per CDR3 protein. The table includes roughly 26,000 distinct CDR3 sequences, roughly 23% detected once. The CDR3 extends over 15 amino acids. Germline values: CDR1 DFQATT, CDR2 SNEGSKA (reference sequence). The junction had 4 bases not matched to a gene; V was cut back by 2 bases and J by 2 bases. Notes on this clonotype: Antigen: not known.

This clonotype was sampled from a female donor in good health. The genes are TRBV20-1 and TRBJ2-3; 10 bases align to TRBD2. The CDR3 bases are TGCAGTGCTAGACCGCTAGCGGGGGACACAGATACGCAGTATTTT. This codes for CSARPLAGDTDTQYF.